These 15 T cell receptor beta chains originate from one sample sequenced in a study of regulatory T cells in long-lasting Graves disease. The sample's time point: newly diagnosed GD, antithyroid drugs for less than 3 months. PBMC-extracted RNA yielded the TCR library. With iRepertoire HTBI primers and Arm-PCR of CDR3 regions, TCR beta libraries were built. TCRdb fed the multiplex PCR reads into MiXCR, producing one record per CDR3 protein. Of hundreds of thousands of distinct CDR3 sequences listed, approximately 13% were seen once; the top ten hold roughly 10%. These data are also associated with another study on T cells in Graves' hyperthyroidism and ophthalmopathy.

The sample in question was peripheral blood mononuclear cells (PBMCs), obtained at new diagnosis, from a patient treated with antithyroid drugs. Receptor source: a man aged 25 to 45 with Graves disease.

As regards this clonotype: This may arise from a read error, as a much more abundant clone is one base away. The rearrangement uses TRBV12-3 or TRBV12-4 and TRBJ2-1; 12 bases fit TRBD1. V lost 4 bases and J lost 2; bases outside the gene matches: 6. The CDR3 extends over 17 amino acids. DNA of the CDR3: TGTGCCAGCAGTTATCAGGGACAGGGGGCGCCCTACAATGAGCAGTTCTTC. Translated, it gives CASSYQGQGAPYNEQFF.

This clonotype was picked up many times. The rearrangement uses TRBV7-3 and TRBJ2-3; D is possibly TRBD1 (5 bases). The CDR3 loop spans 14 amino acids. Trimming took 5 bases from V and 1 from J, leaving 10 bases between them. The germline V gene encodes CDR1 SGHTA and CDR2 FQGTGA. For the CDR3, the DNA is TGTGCCAGCAGCAGAGGACACCGCACAGATACGCAGTATTTT. Amino acid sequence: CASSRGHRTDTQYF.

This clonotype has ten or more counts. CDR3 loop: CASSLQKGLYGYTF. In DNA, the CDR3 is TGTGCCAGCAGCTTACAAAAGGGGCTCTATGGCTACACCTTC. J is TRBJ1-2 and V is TRBV7-2; maybe TRBD1 (5 bases). The germline V and J ends were trimmed by 2 bases and 4 bases, with 11 bases remaining between them. Per germline, CDR1 SGHTA and CDR2 FQGNSA. The CDR3 runs to 14 residues.

This clonotype was seen at least ten times. The J gene is TRBJ2-7, the V gene TRBV20-1; tentative D call: TRBD2 (5 bases). Germline CDR1 and CDR2: DFQATT and SNEGSKA (reference sequence). The CDR3 has 14 amino acids. V shed 4 bases and J shed 0 bases, with 13 bases lying between them. CDR3 nucleotide sequence: TGCAGTGCTATCCTGACGGGGAGCTCCTACGAGCAGTACTTC. It translates to CSAILTGSSYEQYF.

This clonotype has ten or more counts. The rearrangement links TRBV6-2 or TRBV6-3 to TRBJ1-2, with D unclear. The CDR3 totals 13 residues. The V end lost 3 bases, the J end lost 10 bases, and 15 bases lay between the germline ends. Germline V gives CDR1 MNHEY, CDR2 SVGEGT. This CDR3 reads CASSYYQQRDYTF. DNA for the CDR3: TGTGCCAGCAGTTATTACCAACAAAGGGACTACACCTTC.

At least ten counts were recorded for this clonotype. The chain recombines TRBV7-8 with TRBJ2-1; possible D gene TRBD2, 6 bases. V was trimmed by 5 bases and J by 5 bases, leaving 16 bases between them. CDR1 is SGHVS and CDR2 is FQNEAQ in the germline V gene. This CDR3 spans 15 amino acids. Here the CDR3 reads CASSLLLAENNEQFF. In nucleotides, the CDR3 is TGTGCCAGCAGCCTCCTTTTAGCGGAAAACAATGAGCAGTTCTTC.

As for this clonotype: A much larger clonotype is one base distant, so this may be a read error. This chain connects TRBV12-3 or TRBV12-4 to TRBJ2-1, with D perhaps given as TRBD1 or TRBD2 (5 bases each). The V end was cut by 6 bases, the J end by 2 bases, with 14 bases between. The CDR3 is made up of 15 amino acids. As DNA, the CDR3 is TGTGCCAGCAGCCCGGGACGCAAAACCTACAATGAGCAGTTCTTC. Translating it yields CASSPGRKTYNEQFF.

There are many counts of this clonotype. V gene TRBV15 combines with J gene TRBJ2-7, with a weak D call TRBD1 (6 bases). The germline V gene encodes CDR1 LNHNV and CDR2 YYDKDF (reference sequence). The V and J ends lost 1 base and 6 bases respectively, with 19 bases between them. The CDR3 runs to 16 residues. CDR3 sequence reads: CATSRGGWTVKTEQYF. The DNA for the CDR3 is TGTGCCACCAGCAGAGGAGGATGGACAGTGAAAACCGAGCAGTACTTC. Using reference TRBV15 and TRBJ2-7 for the parts outside the CDR3, the full variable domain is DAMVIQNPRYQVTQFGKPVTLSCSQTLNHNVMYWYQQKSSQAPKLLFHYYDKDFNNEADTPDNFQSRRPNTSFCFLDIRSPGLGDTAMYLCATSRGGWTVKTEQYFGPGTRLTVT.

This clonotype appeared a few times. The chain combines TRBV29-1 with TRBJ1-1; TRBD1 aligns across 10 bases. The CDR3 sequence is 15 residues long. Germline CDR1 is SQVTM and CDR2 is ANQGSEA. V was pared by 4 bases and J by 0 bases, with 5 bases of the junction left unmatched. The CDR3 here is CSVVGQGNMNTEAFF. The CDR3 DNA is TGCAGCGTTGTGGGACAGGGGAACATGAACACTGAAGCTTTCTTT.

In its sample, this clonotype was seen many times. This chain uses TRBV6-1 with TRBJ2-7; TRBD1 aligns across 9 bases. CDR1 is MNHNS, CDR2 SASEGT, per germline. The CDR3 contains 14 residues. J gave up 6 bases and V 7 bases, and 10 bases lay outside the gene matches. CDR3 protein: CASNPGTGTPEQYF. CDR3 nucleotide sequence: TGTGCCAGCAACCCCGGGACAGGGACCCCCGAGCAGTACTTC.

This clonotype was seen a few times. V and J are TRBV9 and TRBJ2-7; the D gene is possibly TRBD1 (6 bases). Germline V gene data show CDR1 as SGDLS and CDR2 as YYNGEE. The CDR3 length is 17 residues. Trimming stripped 3 bases from V and 2 bases from J, with 21 bases between. The CDR3 bases are TGTGCCAGCAGCGCAGGGGTAGGAGCACTCGAAGCCTACGAGCAGTACTTC. It encodes CASSAGVGALEAYEQYF.

This clonotype was observed many times. This chain joins TRBV5-1 and TRBJ1-5; no clear D. This CDR3 comprises 15 residues. The ends were cut back, 0 bases at V and 2 bases at J, with 9 bases in the middle. Germline V CDR1 and CDR2: SGHRS, YFSETQ. The CDR3 nucleotides read TGCGCCAGCAGCTTGGAAGGGTACGGCAATCAGCCCCAGCATTTT. Encoded protein: CASSLEGYGNQPQHF.

This clonotype was detected many times. This chain links TRBV7-9 with TRBJ2-3; possible D gene TRBD2, 5 bases. The CDR3 loop spans 18 amino acids. From germline, CDR1 is SEHNR and CDR2 FQNEAQ (reference sequence). The V gene lost 5 bases and the J gene lost 0 bases, with 21 bases spanning the gap. The CDR3 region has the DNA TGTGCCAGCAGCCTCCCGATTGGGCGGGTATCTAGCACAGATACGCAGTATTTT. Translation gives CASSLPIGRVSSTDTQYF.

The rearrangement joins TRBV11-2 to TRBJ2-5; the D gene is possibly TRBD1 (6 bases). This CDR3 has 15 residues. Trimming left V 1 base short and J 4 bases short, with 13 bases between. Germline CDR1 is SGHAT and CDR2 is FQNNGV. The CDR3 DNA reads as TGTGCCAGCAGCTTAGGAGGACAGTGGGGAGAGACCCAGTACTTC. Translated, it gives CASSLGGQWGETQYF.

CDR3 DNA sequence: TGTGCCAGCTCACCACCGGGGGCGGGCAGGCAAGAGACCCAGTACTTC. It translates to CASSPPGAGRQETQYF. The J gene is TRBJ2-5, the V gene TRBV11-3; perhaps D is TRBD1 or TRBD2 (6 bases each). The germline CDR1 and CDR2 sequences are SGHNT and YENEEA. Trimming shortened V by 8 bases and J by 2 bases, and 21 bases separated the two germline ends. CDR3 size: 16 residues.